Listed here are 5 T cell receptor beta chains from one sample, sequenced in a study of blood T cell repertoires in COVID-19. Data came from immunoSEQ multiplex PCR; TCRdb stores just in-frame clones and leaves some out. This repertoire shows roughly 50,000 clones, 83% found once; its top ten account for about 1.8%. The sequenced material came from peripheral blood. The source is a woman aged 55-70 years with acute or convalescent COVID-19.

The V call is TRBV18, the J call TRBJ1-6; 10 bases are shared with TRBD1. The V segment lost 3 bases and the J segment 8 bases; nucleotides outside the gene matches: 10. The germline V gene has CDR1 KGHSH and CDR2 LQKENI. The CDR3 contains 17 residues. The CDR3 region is CASSPQTGQGKDSPLHF. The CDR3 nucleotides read TGTGCCAGCTCACCGCAGACGGGACAGGGGAAAGATTCACCCCTCCACTTT.

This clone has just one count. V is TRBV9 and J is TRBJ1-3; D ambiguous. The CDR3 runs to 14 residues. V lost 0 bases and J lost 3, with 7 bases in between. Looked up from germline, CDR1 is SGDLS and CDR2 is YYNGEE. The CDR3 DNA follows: TGTGCCAGCAGCGTAGTCCAGAATGGAAACACCATATATTTT. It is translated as CASSVVQNGNTIYF.

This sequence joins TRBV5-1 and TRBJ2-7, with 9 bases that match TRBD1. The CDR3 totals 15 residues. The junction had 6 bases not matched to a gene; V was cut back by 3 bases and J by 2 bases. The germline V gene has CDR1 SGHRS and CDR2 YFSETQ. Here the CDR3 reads CASSWGDRAAYEQYF. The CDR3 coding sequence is TGCGCCAGCAGCTGGGGGGACAGGGCTGCCTACGAGCAGTACTTC.

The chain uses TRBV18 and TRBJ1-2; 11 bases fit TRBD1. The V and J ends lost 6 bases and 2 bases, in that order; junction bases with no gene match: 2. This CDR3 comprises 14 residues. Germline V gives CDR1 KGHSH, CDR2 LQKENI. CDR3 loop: CASSRTGGNYGYTF. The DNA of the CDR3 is TGTGCCAGCTCCCGGACAGGGGGCAACTATGGCTACACCTTC.

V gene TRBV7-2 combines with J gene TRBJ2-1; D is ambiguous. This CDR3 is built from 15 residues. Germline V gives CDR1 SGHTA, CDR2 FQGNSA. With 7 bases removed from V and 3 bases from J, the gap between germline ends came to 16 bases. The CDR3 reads CASTLSQASYNEQFF. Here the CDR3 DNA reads TGTGCCAGCACCCTGTCTCAGGCCAGCTACAATGAGCAGTTCTTC.